The T cell receptor (beta chain) under discussion was sequenced for a study of blood T cell repertoires in COVID-19. On the study more broadly: Sites in the United States, Italy and Spain provided acute and convalescent COVID-19 samples. T cells, B-cell-depleted T cells, or PBMCs supplied cDNA or gDNA.

CDR3 size: 16 residues. V was trimmed by 0 bases and J by 0 bases, leaving 8 bases between them. CDR1 is LGHNA and CDR2 is YNFKEQ in the germline V gene. As originally analysed: By means of reference gene primer amplification, nucleated cell counts were estimated. The repertoire was sequenced with immunoSEQ multiplex PCR; TCRdb's copy has only in-frame clones and lacks some. D and trimming come from the DNA, and the V and J calls and clone size come from that table. Counted here are roughly 15,000 clones, roughly 85% occurring once; the ten biggest clones make up 15% to 20%. The V call is TRBV4-2, the J call TRBJ1-4, with D uncertain. This receptor was taken from a human donor with active COVID-19. The donor label of this sample is uncertain. Sequenced: peripheral blood. The CDR3 loop is CASSQESTATNEKLFF. CDR3 DNA sequence: TGTGCCAGCAGCCAAGAAAGCACTGCAACTAATGAAAAACTGTTTTTT.